Listed below are T cell receptor beta chains from one sample, sequenced in a study of identical twins. TCRdb reanalysed the 5' RACE reads using MiXCR and keeps one entry per CDR3 protein. Of about 330,000 distinct CDR3 sequences detected, around 12% appear once; the ten largest clones hold around 7.2%. The same sample was also studied in work on yellow fever vaccine responses in identical twins.

The sample comprised CD8+ T cells sorted from blood. The receptors come from a young woman in good health. CDR3s include the opening cysteine and the closing phenylalanine or tryptophan. The order of the fields is J gene, V gene, D gene, clone size, CDR3 DNA, CDR3 protein. D genes are given only for firm matches. Size values are once, few and many counts, or a class for expanded clones, and some rows have none.

>TRBJ2-7|TRBV13|.|.
TGTGCCAGCAGCACGGGACGGGGCTCCTACGAGCAGTACTTC
CASSTGRGSYEQYF
>TRBJ2-1|TRBV27|.|few
TGTGCCAGCAGTTTAATAGAGGCGGGATCCTACAATGAGCAGTTCTTC
CASSLIEAGSYNEQFF
>TRBJ2-2|TRBV6-4|.|.
TGTGCCAGCTCCCTGGGTGAAACCGGGGAGCTGTTTTTT
CASSLGETGELFF
>TRBJ2-5|TRBV12-3/TRBV12-4|TRBD2|many
TGTGCCAGCCACCCTCTAGCGGGAGGTTTCGCCCAAGAGACCCAGTACTTC
CASHPLAGGFAQETQYF
>TRBJ2-7|TRBV12-3/TRBV12-4|.|few
TGTGCCAGCAGTGCGGGGACTGGCTATGCCGAGCAGTACTTC
CASSAGTGYAEQYF
>TRBJ2-1|TRBV10-3|TRBD2|.
TGTGCCACTGGACTAGCGGGAGAAGGTACGGGCAATGAGCAGTTCTTC
CATGLAGEGTGNEQFF
>TRBJ2-3|TRBV7-3|.|few
TGTGCCAGCAGCTTAACGAATAGCCATTATACAACTAGCACAGATACGCAGTATTTT
CASSLTNSHYTTSTDTQYF
>TRBJ2-3|TRBV5-1|.|few
TGCGCCAGCAGCCAAGTCGACTACACAGATACGCAGTATTTT
CASSQVDYTDTQYF
>TRBJ2-3|TRBV11-2|.|few
TGTGCCAGCAGCGGAGGGGGCGTAGGCCAGGCCACAGATACGCAGTATTTT
CASSGGGVGQATDTQYF
>TRBJ2-3|TRBV12-3/TRBV12-4|.|many
TGTGCCAGCAGTTTCCCCGGGAGCACAGATACGCAGTATTTT
CASSFPGSTDTQYF